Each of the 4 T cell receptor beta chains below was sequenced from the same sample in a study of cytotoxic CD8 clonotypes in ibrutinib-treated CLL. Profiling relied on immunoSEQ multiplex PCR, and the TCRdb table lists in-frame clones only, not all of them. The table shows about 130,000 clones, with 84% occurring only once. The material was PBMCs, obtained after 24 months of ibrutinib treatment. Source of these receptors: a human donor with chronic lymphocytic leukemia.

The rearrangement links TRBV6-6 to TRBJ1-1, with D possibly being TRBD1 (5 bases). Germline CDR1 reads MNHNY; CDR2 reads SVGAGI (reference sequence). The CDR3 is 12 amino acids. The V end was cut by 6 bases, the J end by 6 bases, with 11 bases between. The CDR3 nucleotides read TGTGCCAGCAGGCACTTGGGGGCTGAAGCTTTCTTT. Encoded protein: CASRHLGAEAFF.

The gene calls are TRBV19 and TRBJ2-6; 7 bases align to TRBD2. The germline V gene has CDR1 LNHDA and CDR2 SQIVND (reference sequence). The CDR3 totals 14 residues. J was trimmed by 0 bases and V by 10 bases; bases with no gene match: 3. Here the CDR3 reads CATTSVSGANVLTF. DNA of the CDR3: TGTGCCACCACTAGCGTCTCTGGGGCCAACGTCCTGACTTTC. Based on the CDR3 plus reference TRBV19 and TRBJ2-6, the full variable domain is DGGITQSPKYLFRKEGQNVTLSCEQNLNHDAMYWYRQDPGQGLRLIYYSQIVNDFQKGDIAEGYSVSREKKESFPLTVTSAQKNPTAFYLCATTSVSGANVLTFGAGSRLTVL.

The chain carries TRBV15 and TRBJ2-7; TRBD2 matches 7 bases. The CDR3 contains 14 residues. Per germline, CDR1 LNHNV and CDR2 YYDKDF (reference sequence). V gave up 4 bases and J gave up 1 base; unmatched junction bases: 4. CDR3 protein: CATSNWEGSYEQYF. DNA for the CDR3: TGTGCCACCAGCAACTGGGAGGGGTCCTACGAGCAGTACTTC.

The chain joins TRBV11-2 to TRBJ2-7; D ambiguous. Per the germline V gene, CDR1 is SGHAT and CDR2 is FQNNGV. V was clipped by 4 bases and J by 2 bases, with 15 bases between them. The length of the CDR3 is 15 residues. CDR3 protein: CASSSPTEKPYEQYF. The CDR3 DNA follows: TGTGCCAGCAGCTCTCCGACTGAGAAACCCTACGAGCAGTACTTC.